This TCR beta chain was recovered during a study of shared clonotypes between healthy human individuals. Measured with immunoSEQ multiplex PCR; TCRdb has only the in-frame clones, and not every one. The table lists some 510,000 clones, approximately 85% of them singletons. CDR1 and CDR2 (germline): SGHRS, YFSETQ. CDR3 length: 15 amino acids. V was clipped by 0 bases and J by 7 bases, with 13 bases between them. Sequencing was performed on PBMCs. This chain connects TRBV5-1 to TRBJ1-4; tentative D call: TRBD1 (5 bases). The sequence came from a woman in her forties in good health. Some clones in this sample may be carry-over from other donors' samples. Written as DNA, the CDR3 is TGCGCCAGCAGCTTGGGACAAACAGGCGGTGAAAAACTGTTTTTT. Its translation is CASSLGQTGGEKLFF.